Following are 17 T cell receptor beta chains from one sample sequenced in a study of T cells after yellow fever vaccination. TCRdb ran MiXCR on the 5' RACE reads and lists one entry per CDR3 protein. The sample lists around 230,000 distinct CDR3 sequences, 6% to 8% seen once, with about 0.95% in the top ten. The material was CD4+ T cells sorted from PBMCs, obtained on the day of the yellow fever booster vaccination. The receptors shown here come from a man between 25 and 39 years old who received the YFV17D yellow fever vaccine.

The chain employs TRBV20-1 and TRBJ1-1; D possibly corresponds to TRBD1 (5 bases). CDR1 and CDR2 from the germline V gene are DFQATT and SNEGSKA (reference sequence). Trimming took 5 bases from V and 1 from J, leaving 11 bases between them. The length of the CDR3 is 13 residues. The CDR3 nucleotides are TGCAGTGCTGTAGGACAACCGAACACTGAAGCTTTCTTT. Translated, it gives CSAVGQPNTEAFF.

This clonotype has just a few counts. The chain joins TRBV6-5 to TRBJ2-3, with D uncertain. Germline V gives CDR1 MNHEY, CDR2 SVGAGI. The CDR3 is made up of 16 amino acids. Trimming took 1 base from V and 0 from J, leaving 11 bases between them. The CDR3 region is CASSYLHPLSTDTQYF. The CDR3 nucleotides are TGTGCCAGCAGTTACTTACACCCCTTGAGCACAGATACGCAGTATTTT.

This clonotype was recorded a few times. This chain links TRBV9 with TRBJ1-1, with no clear D. This CDR3 comprises 15 residues. Trimming cost V 4 bases and J 5 bases, with 18 bases left between them. Germline-derived CDR1 and CDR2 are SGDLS and YYNGEE. The CDR3 sequence: CASSTRASFGTEAFF. Written as DNA, the CDR3 is TGTGCCAGCAGCACCCGGGCCAGCTTTGGAACTGAAGCTTTCTTT. Looking up the rest from reference TRBV9 and TRBJ1-1 gives the full variable domain: DSGVTQTPKHLITATGQRVTLRCSPRSGDLSVYWYQQSLDQGLQFLIQYYNGEERAKGNILERFSAQQFPDLHSELNLSSLELGDSALYFCASSTRASFGTEAFFGQGTRLTVV.

The rearrangement links TRBV30 to TRBJ2-5; the D is unclear. Trimming removed 0 bases from V and 5 bases from J, with 7 bases in between. The CDR3 is made up of 12 amino acids. The germline gives CDR1 GTSNPN, CDR2 SVGIG (reference sequence). CDR3 coding DNA: TGTGCCTGGAGTGTTACGTTCGAGACCCAGTACTTC. The encoded protein is CAWSVTFETQYF.

CDR3 region: CATSRGGSSPGNEQFF. In DNA, the CDR3 is TGTGCCACCAGCAGAGGAGGAAGTAGTCCGGGTAATGAGCAGTTCTTC. This chain connects TRBV15 to TRBJ2-1; D unresolved. The V gene's germline CDR1 is LNHNV and CDR2 YYDKDF (reference sequence). The CDR3 is 16 amino acids. The V end lost 1 base, the J end lost 7 bases, and 17 bases lay between the germline ends.

This clonotype was counted a few times. The rearrangement uses TRBV10-3 and TRBJ2-4, with D possibly matching TRBD1 (7 bases). This CDR3 has 14 residues. Trimming left V 7 bases short and J 7 bases short, with 17 bases between. Germline values: CDR1 ENHRY, CDR2 SYGVKD. CDR3 amino acids: CAIKEGDSGNIQYF. The CDR3, as DNA: TGTGCCATCAAGGAGGGGGACAGCGGTAACATTCAGTACTTC.

The CDR3 sequence is CSARAGLAGEGAGELFF. CDR3 bases: TGCAGTGCTAGAGCGGGACTAGCGGGAGAGGGGGCGGGGGAGCTGTTTTTT. The chain uses TRBV20-1 and TRBJ2-2; 14 bases map to TRBD2. Germline loops: CDR1 DFQATT, CDR2 SNEGSKA (reference sequence). The trim removed 1 base at V and 8 bases at J, leaving 9 bases unmatched. The CDR3 covers 17 residues.

The V call is TRBV7-2, the J call TRBJ1-1; TRBD1 agrees at 7 bases. This CDR3 contains 14 residues. Germline V gene sequence: CDR1 SGHTA, CDR2 FQGNSA. V dropped 4 bases and J dropped 4; count of bases not matched to a gene: 6. The CDR3 nucleotides read TGTGCCAGCAGCTCGACAGGGATCTCCACTGAAGCTTTCTTT. Amino acids: CASSSTGISTEAFF.

The chain is built from TRBV19 and TRBJ1-1, with D uncertain. V lost 10 bases and J lost 5, with 20 bases in between. Germline V gene lookup returns CDR1 LNHDA and CDR2 SQIVND (reference sequence). CDR3 length: 14 residues. The CDR3 DNA follows: TGTGCCACCACCGATCGGGGTCGAAATACTGAAGCTTTCTTT. Its translation: CATTDRGRNTEAFF.

This sequence joins TRBV14 and TRBJ2-7; 10 bases fit TRBD2. The CDR3 runs 15 residues. The germline V gene encodes CDR1 SGHDN and CDR2 FVKESK. V dropped 5 bases and J dropped 2; count of bases not matched to a gene: 6. The CDR3 loop is CASSWTSGAPYEQYF. The CDR3 region has the DNA TGTGCCAGCAGCTGGACTAGCGGAGCCCCCTACGAGCAGTACTTC.

This clonotype appeared many times. The rearrangement uses TRBV6-5 and TRBJ2-1; 7 positions match TRBD1. CDR1 and CDR2 (germline): MNHEY, SVGAGI. J gave up 6 bases and V 0 bases, and 5 bases lay outside the gene matches. This CDR3 contains 15 residues. The CDR3: CASSYSRAGGNEQFF. CDR3 DNA: TGTGCCAGCAGTTACTCGAGAGCAGGGGGCAATGAGCAGTTCTTC.

There are many counts of this clonotype. The J gene is TRBJ2-7, the V gene TRBV7-2, with D unresolved. This CDR3 has 13 amino acids. Germline CDR1 and CDR2: SGHTA and FQGNSA. Trimming left V 10 bases short and J 3 bases short, with 16 bases between. The CDR3 loop is CAIQGSVGYEQYF. CDR3 nucleotide sequence: TGTGCCATCCAAGGATCGGTGGGCTACGAGCAGTACTTC.

The genes are TRBV15 and TRBJ2-1; no definite D call. The CDR3 consists of 15 residues. Germline CDR1 LNHNV, CDR2 YYDKDF (reference sequence). With 6 bases removed from V and 7 bases from J, the gap between germline ends came to 19 bases. CDR3 loop: CATRRPGKKTNEQFF. The CDR3 region has the DNA TGTGCCACCAGGAGACCAGGAAAAAAGACTAATGAGCAGTTCTTC.

The sample holds many counts of this clonotype. V usage is TRBV12-3 or TRBV12-4 and J usage is TRBJ2-2, with D possibly matching TRBD2 (6 bases). This CDR3 is 15 amino acids long. Trimming removed 6 bases from V and 0 bases from J, with 11 bases in between. The CDR3 is CASRASDANTGELFF. The CDR3 DNA sequence: TGTGCCAGCAGGGCTAGCGACGCGAACACCGGGGAGCTGTTTTTT.

In this sample, this clonotype turned up a few times. The chain links TRBV10-3 to TRBJ2-3; D gene ambiguous. This CDR3 comprises 15 residues. Per the germline V gene, CDR1 is ENHRY and CDR2 is SYGVKD. The V end lost 2 bases, the J end lost 1 base, and 10 bases lay between the germline ends. CDR3 region: CAISERPPGTDTQYF. The CDR3 coding sequence is TGTGCCATCAGTGAGCGACCTCCCGGCACAGATACGCAGTATTTT.

The chain joins TRBV6-1 to TRBJ2-4, with D uncertain. The CDR3 has 17 amino acids. V was clipped by 6 bases and J by 0 bases, with 18 bases between them. The germline gives CDR1 MNHNS, CDR2 SASEGT. CDR3 sequence reads: CASRRASSNLAKNIQYF. The CDR3 nucleotides read TGTGCCAGCAGAAGGGCGAGCAGCAACCTAGCCAAAAACATTCAGTACTTC.

This clonotype has only a few counts. Germline and junction disagree at one end, which may indicate a read error. This chain uses TRBV7-7 with TRBJ2-5; TRBD2 is a possible D gene (5 bases). This CDR3 comprises 14 residues. Germline V gene lookup returns CDR1 SSHAT and CDR2 FNYEAQ (reference sequence). The CDR3 spells CASSRTGNQETQYF. The CDR3 DNA reads TGTGCTAGCAGCCGAACCGGGAATCAAGAGACCCAGTACTTC.